These T cell receptor beta chains were read from a single sample in a study of human T cells and chemical hapten exposure. TCRdb analysed the RACE reads with MiXCR anew, one entry per CDR3 protein. The sample holds about 380,000 distinct CDR3 sequences, roughly 5% seen once. The material sequenced was whole blood, taken in connection with sensitization to the hapten diphenylcyclopropenone (DPC). These receptors all stem from a woman aged 45-59 years with alopecia areata. Some clones in this sample may be carry-over from other donors' samples. The CDR3 runs from the conserved cysteine through the conserved F or W. A D gene is named only where the DNA matches it firmly. Only part of the rows carry a size: once, few, many, or a class if the clone is expanded.

clone_size	v_call	d_call	j_call	cdr3_nt	cdr3_aa
few	TRBV5-1	TRBD1	TRBJ2-7	TGCGCCAGCAGCTTGGGGGACAGGTCCCACGAGCAGTACTTC	CASSLGDRSHEQYF
many	TRBV9	NA	TRBJ1-1	TGTGCCAGCAGCGTAGGGGGTTCCACTGAAGCTTTCTTT	CASSVGGSTEAFF
many	TRBV20-1	NA	TRBJ1-5	TGCAGTGCCCCGGACATAAATAGCAATCAGCCCCAGCATTTT	CSAPDINSNQPQHF
many	TRBV12-3/TRBV12-4	NA	TRBJ1-6	TGTGCCAGCAGGCCCTATAATTCACCCCTCCACTTT	CASRPYNSPLHF
many	TRBV4-1	TRBD2	TRBJ2-3	TGCGCCAGCAGCCCCTGGGGGGGTCTGGCAGATACGCAGTATTTT	CASSPWGGLADTQYF
many	TRBV7-8	NA	TRBJ2-6	TGTGCCAGCAGCGCTGGAGGAGGAACTGACCACTCTGGGGCCAACGTCCTGACTTTC	CASSAGGGTDHSGANVLTF
NA	TRBV9	NA	TRBJ2-5	TGTGCCAGCACCTTTAGTGGAGGGGAAGAGACCCAGTACTTC	CASTFSGGEETQYF
many	TRBV9	TRBD1	TRBJ2-7	TGTGCCAGCAGCGTAGCCCTGACAGGGCACGAGCAGTACTTC	CASSVALTGHEQYF
few	TRBV6-5	TRBD2	TRBJ2-3	TGTGCCAGCAGTTACGCGACTAGCGAGGTAGATACGCAGTATTTT	CASSYATSEVDTQYF
NA	TRBV7-7	NA	TRBJ2-3	TGTGCCAGCAGCTTAAGTCCCGGGGGCGATACGCAGTATTTT	CASSLSPGGDTQYF
NA	TRBV9	TRBD2	TRBJ2-3	TGTGCCAGCAGCGTCTCCGGGACTAGTGCAGATACGCAGTATTTT	CASSVSGTSADTQYF
many	TRBV13	TRBD1	TRBJ2-3	TGTGCCAGCAGCTTGGGTGGGACAGACACAGATACGCAGTATTTT	CASSLGGTDTDTQYF
many	TRBV18	TRBD1	TRBJ2-3	TGTGCCAGCTCGCCCGGCGGGACAGGGCTCGATACGCAGTATTTT	CASSPGGTGLDTQYF
few	TRBV5-6	NA	TRBJ1-2	TGTGCCAGCAGCTTTATCCGGGGTACGGAGGGCTACACCTTC	CASSFIRGTEGYTF
many	TRBV5-4	NA	TRBJ2-2	TGTGCCAGCAGCCCTTCGACAGGCTTAGCGAACACCGGGGAGCTGTTTTTT	CASSPSTGLANTGELFF
few	TRBV12-3/TRBV12-4	NA	TRBJ1-5	TGTGCCAGCAGTTTAATTGGGGACCGCCGTTCGCATCAGCCCCAGCATTTT	CASSLIGDRRSHQPQHF
many	TRBV7-2	NA	TRBJ2-3	TGTGCCAGCAGCTTAGGGTTGATCGCCCGCACAGATACGCAGTATTTT	CASSLGLIARTDTQYF
NA	TRBV25-1	TRBD1	TRBJ1-5	TGTGCCAGCAGCCAGACAGGGGTTCATCAGCCCCAGCATTTT	CASSQTGVHQPQHF
few	TRBV7-6	NA	TRBJ2-6	TGTGCCAGCAGCTTAGTATGGCAGGGAAAGATCTCTGGGGCCAACGTCCTGACTTTC	CASSLVWQGKISGANVLTF
NA	TRBV5-1	TRBD1	TRBJ2-7	TGCGCCAGCAGCTCACCGGACAGGAACCTCTACGAGCAGTACTTC	CASSSPDRNLYEQYF
NA	TRBV4-1	NA	TRBJ2-5	TGCGCCAGCAGCCAAGGCCGACAGGTTATACAAGAGACCCAGTACTTC	CASSQGRQVIQETQYF
NA	TRBV11-2	TRBD2	TRBJ2-7	TGTGCCAGCAGCTCGACTAGCGGGAGGGTGCAGGAGCAGTACTTC	CASSSTSGRVQEQYF
many	TRBV20-1	TRBD2	TRBJ2-3	TGCAGTGCTCACCTAGCGGGAGATACGCAGTATTTT	CSAHLAGDTQYF
few	TRBV5-1	TRBD1	TRBJ1-6	TGCGCCAGCAGTCCCGGTCCACAGGGGTCTTCACCCCTCCACTTT	CASSPGPQGSSPLHF
NA	TRBV13	TRBD2	TRBJ2-3	TGTGCCAGCAGCTTACGGACTAGCGGGATAGCGGATACGCAGTATTTT	CASSLRTSGIADTQYF
NA	TRBV6-2/TRBV6-3	NA	TRBJ2-3	TGTGCCAGCGGAAGTGGAGGGGGTACGCAGTATTTT	CASGSGGGTQYF
many	TRBV7-6	TRBD2	TRBJ2-5	TGTGCCAGCAGAGAGACGGGACTAGCGGAGACCCAGTACTTC	CASRETGLAETQYF
many	TRBV6-5	TRBD1	TRBJ2-6	TGTGCCAGCAGTTACAGCATGGGACAGGGGCACTTCACTGGGGCCAACGTCCTGACTTTC	CASSYSMGQGHFTGANVLTF
many	TRBV2	TRBD1	TRBJ1-1	TGTGCCAGCAGGGGACAGGGGGCAAGGACTGAAGCTTTCTTT	CASRGQGARTEAFF
few	TRBV29-1	NA	TRBJ1-1	TGCAGCGTCTTAATTCAGTGGGGGGGGACTGAAGCTTTCTTT	CSVLIQWGGTEAFF
many	TRBV6-5	TRBD2	TRBJ2-5	TGTGCCAGCAGCGGGACTAGCGTAGAGACCCAGTACTTC	CASSGTSVETQYF
many	TRBV7-2	TRBD2	TRBJ2-3	TGTGCCAGCAGCTTAGCTCTAGCGGGGGGGCCTCGGGCAGATACGCAGTATTTT	CASSLALAGGPRADTQYF
NA	TRBV28	NA	TRBJ1-6	TGTGCCAGCAGTTTAGGGGTAGGGGGGCGTTCACCCCTCCACTTT	CASSLGVGGRSPLHF
many	TRBV12-3/TRBV12-4	NA	TRBJ1-5	TGTGCCAGCACCAGGACAATAAATCAGCCCCAGCATTTT	CASTRTINQPQHF
many	TRBV10-3	NA	TRBJ1-1	TGTGCCATCAGTGAGTCGACGGTGAACACTGAAGCTTTCTTT	CAISESTVNTEAFF
NA	TRBV9	NA	TRBJ1-5	TGTGCCAGCAGCGCGGTCGGTGAGGCCGAGGGCAATCAGCCCCAGCATTTT	CASSAVGEAEGNQPQHF
NA	TRBV7-2	TRBD2	TRBJ2-1	TGTGCCAGCAGCCCACCACTAGCGGTAATTAGCTCCTACAATGAGCAGTTCTTC	CASSPPLAVISSYNEQFF
NA	TRBV7-9	NA	TRBJ2-5	TGTGCCAGCAGCTTAGTGCAGGCCCCGGGGGAGACCCAGTACTTC	CASSLVQAPGETQYF
NA	TRBV5-1	NA	TRBJ1-1	TGCGCCAGCAGCGCGTGGGAGGGGATGAACACTGAAGCTTTCTTT	CASSAWEGMNTEAFF
NA	TRBV12-5	NA	TRBJ1-4	TGTGCTAGTGGGGGTCAACGGGGGACAACTAATGAAAAACTGTTTTTT	CASGGQRGTTNEKLFF
many	TRBV27	NA	TRBJ1-6	TGTGCCAGCCGGCCTGGAGGGGGGGATAATTCACCCCTCCACTTT	CASRPGGGDNSPLHF
NA	TRBV9	TRBD2	TRBJ2-1	TGTGCCAGCACCACCGGGGGGGGGGTGCCGTTCTTC	CASTTGGGVPFF
many	TRBV28	NA	TRBJ1-2	TGTGCCAGCAGTGTTACAGGTACTGGCTACACCTTC	CASSVTGTGYTF
NA	TRBV9	TRBD1	TRBJ1-2	TGTGCCAGCAGCGTAGGGACAGGGGGCCAAAACTATGGCTACACCTTC	CASSVGTGGQNYGYTF
few	TRBV20-1	NA	TRBJ1-4	TGCAGTGCCCGTTCGTCCGTACGGAGGGCTAATGAAAAACTGTTTTTT	CSARSSVRRANEKLFF
many	TRBV12-3/TRBV12-4	NA	TRBJ1-6	TGTGCCAGCAGTTTACTGGGCCCTAATTCACCCCTCCACTTT	CASSLLGPNSPLHF
NA	TRBV29-1	NA	TRBJ1-1	TGCAGCGTTGTCGGCTCCAAATACACTGAAGCTTTCTTT	CSVVGSKYTEAFF
few	TRBV28	TRBD1	TRBJ1-2	TGTGCCAGCAGTTTACCAAGACAGGGGCAGTCTAACTATGGCTACACCTTC	CASSLPRQGQSNYGYTF
many	TRBV12-3/TRBV12-4	TRBD1	TRBJ2-1	TGTGCCAGCAGTTTAGGACAGGGCGGGCAGTTCTTC	CASSLGQGGQFF
NA	TRBV7-8	TRBD1	TRBJ1-4	TGTGCCAGCAGCTTACTTGGGACAGTTAATGAAAAACTGTTTTTT	CASSLLGTVNEKLFF